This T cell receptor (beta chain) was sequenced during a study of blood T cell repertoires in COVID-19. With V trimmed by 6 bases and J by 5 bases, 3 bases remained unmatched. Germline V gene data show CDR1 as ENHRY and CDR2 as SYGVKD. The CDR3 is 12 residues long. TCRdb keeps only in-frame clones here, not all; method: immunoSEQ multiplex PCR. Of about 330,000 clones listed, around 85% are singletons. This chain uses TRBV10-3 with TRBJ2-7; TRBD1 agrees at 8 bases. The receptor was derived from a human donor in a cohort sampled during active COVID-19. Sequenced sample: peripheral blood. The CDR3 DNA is TGTGCCATCAGGGACAGGGACAACGAGCAGTACTTC. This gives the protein CAIRDRDNEQYF.